This TCR beta chain was observed in a study of blood T cells in healthy people across ages (dated by TCRdb to the mid-2010s). Notes on the research overall: In model experiments, template switching captured roughly one uniquely barcoded TCR beta cDNA molecule for every two T cells. The study measured age-related changes in TCR beta repertoire diversity using deep sequencing normalized with unique cDNA molecular identifiers. Donors were grouped into four age groups: young (average approximately 15 years), middle-aged (39), aged (approximately 58) and long-lived (about 82). To avoid experimental bias, donors of different ages were spread randomly across the sequencing lanes. The study analyzed two additional independent replicas of 1 million unique cDNA reads from the same blood draw for two donors, one aged 18 to 30 and one aged 80 or older.

The library was produced with 5' RACE. Sequencing relied on an Illumina HiSeq 2500. A second PCR of about 6 to 11 cycles was performed with a sample-barcoded 5' primer and a J-beta primer mix. A template-switch 5' adaptor carrying 12 random nucleotides introduced a unique molecular identifier onto each TCR beta cDNA molecule. At least 2.5 million CDR3-containing paired-end reads were obtained from each sample. First-strand cDNA synthesis was performed from all RNA using the Mint cDNA synthesis kit, with priming by a TRBC-specific oligonucleotide. All cDNA was treated with uracil-DNA glycosylase and then went through a first 18-cycle PCR with the universal primers M1SS and BC2_uni_R. As for how the authors treated the data: For normalization, 1 million high-quality reads, each with a distinct molecular identifier, were randomly selected from each sample. Instead of being binned into consensus sequences, reads with shared molecular identifiers were discarded. MiTCR, with a Q25 quality threshold and the strictest error-elimination algorithm, was used for CDR3 identification, clonotype clustering and error correction. Lower-bound total TCR beta diversity was estimated with a nonparametric unseen species model using Euler transformation. TCRdb applied fastp at Q25 and MiXCR to the public reads, then kept only in-frame beta chains. Every CDR3 protein is listed once, alongside the most common genes and DNA of its rows. The V and J calls follow TCRdb's processing rather than the paper's. The sample records 850,000 to 950,000 distinct CDR3 sequences, about 30% of which are singletons. The ten largest make up around 15% of the sample.

Systemically healthy Caucasian individuals from Russia, about 38 in total and aged about 6 to 95 years, were included as donors. Each donor gave ten milliliters of peripheral blood, collected into EDTA-treated Vacutainer tubes. Ficoll-Paque density-gradient centrifugation was used to isolate PBMCs, with at least 6.5 million per sample. Total RNA, at least 6 micrograms per sample, was extracted from PBMCs with Trizol reagent. For every donor, flow cytometry on a PBMC aliquot measured the percentage of naive CD45RAhigh/CD27high T cells. The CDR3 has 17 amino acids, counting the end cysteine and phenylalanine. Only the CDR3 part of the read is kept: 51 bases, read in frame from the first base. V is pruned by 6 bases and J by 0 bases, leaving 13 bases of the junction without a gene match. For CDR1 and CDR2, the germline V gene lists SGHVS and FNYEAQ. This clonotype was observed many times. No cognate antigen has been identified for it. The sample holds no much larger clone one base away, and base qualities are not on file.

What the work shows at the level of the full study, not this receptor alone: Donor CMV infection status was unknown, potentially confounding age-related changes in expanded clonotypes. Because profiling used bulk unsorted PBMCs, naive and antigen-experienced compartments could not be compared conclusively. The percentage of naive T cells measured by flow cytometry correlated strongly with observed TCR beta diversity. As age increased, observed TCR beta diversity per million T cells dropped in a roughly linear way, and a significant reduction was already evident by age about 40. Compared with the aged group, more naive CD4+ T cells, fewer expanded clones and increased TCR diversity were shown by the long-lived group, suggesting age selection. Estimates of total diversity based on one million sequenced T cells were considered lower bounds and underestimates.

This chain is built from TRBV7-6 and TRBJ2-5; 7 junctional bases match TRBD2. The sample was blood. This receptor was taken from a woman of 80 years or more in good health. The sequenced DNA is TGTGCCAGCAGTCCTACGGGGGGACGGACGTACCAAGAGACCCAGTACTTC. Its protein is CASSPTGGRTYQETQYF.